This TCR beta chain is drawn from a study of cytomegalovirus exposure and HLA in healthy donors. Broader study findings: TCR beta chain V- and J-gene trimming was linked, in a later analysis, to a missense variant in DCLRE1C.

The CDR3 consists of 14 residues. Germline CDR1 reads LGHNA; CDR2 reads YSLEER. About this clone itself: Its target is not known. One end of the junction does not line up with germline, which may come from a read error.

The PCR contained 60 Vbeta and 13 Jbeta primers. As handled by the study authors: An analysis that came later counted tens of millions of unique TCR beta chains, approximately 11 million shared. TCRdb keeps only in-frame clones here, not all; method: immunoSEQ multiplex PCR. V and J calls and clone size are copied from that table; D and trimming were computed from the DNA. The data contain some 150,000 clones, about 68% of them singletons. The sequence derives from a man younger than 45 in good health and CMV-seronegative. The chain combines TRBV4-3 with TRBJ1-1; D gene ambiguous. The sequenced material came from PBMCs. The CDR3 here is CASSQAGIATKAFF. DNA of the CDR3: TGCGCCAGCAGCCAAGCCGGGATTGCCACTAAAGCTTTCTTT.